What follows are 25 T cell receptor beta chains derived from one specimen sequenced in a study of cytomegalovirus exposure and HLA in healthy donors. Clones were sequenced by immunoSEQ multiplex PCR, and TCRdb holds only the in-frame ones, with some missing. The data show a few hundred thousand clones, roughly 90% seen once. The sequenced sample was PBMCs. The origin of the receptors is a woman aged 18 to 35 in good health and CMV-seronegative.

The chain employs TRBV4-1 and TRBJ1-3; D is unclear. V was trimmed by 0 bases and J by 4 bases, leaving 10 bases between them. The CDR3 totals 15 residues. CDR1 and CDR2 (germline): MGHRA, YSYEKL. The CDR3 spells CASSQDRSVGNTIYF. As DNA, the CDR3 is TGCGCCAGCAGCCAAGATCGTAGCGTCGGAAACACCATATATTTT.

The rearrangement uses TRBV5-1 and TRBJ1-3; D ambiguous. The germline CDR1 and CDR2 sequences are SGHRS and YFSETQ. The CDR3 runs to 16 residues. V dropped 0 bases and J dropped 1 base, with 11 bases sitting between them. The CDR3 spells CASSLDRRPSGNTIYF. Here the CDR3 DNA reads TGCGCCAGCAGCTTGGACCGCAGGCCTTCTGGAAACACCATATATTTT. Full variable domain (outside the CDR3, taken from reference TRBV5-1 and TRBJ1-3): KAGVTQTPRYLIKTRGQQVTLSCSPISGHRSVSWYQQTPGQGLQFLFEYFSETQRNKGNFPGRFSGRQFSNSRSEMNVSTLELGDSALYLCASSLDRRPSGNTIYFGEGSWLTVV.

The CDR3 here is CASSDPTGYEQYF. The DNA for the CDR3 is TGCGCCAGCAGTGATCCAACAGGGTACGAGCAGTACTTC. This chain connects TRBV10-2 to TRBJ2-7; D perhaps matches TRBD1 (6 bases). Germline V CDR1 and CDR2: WSHSY, SAAADI. The V and J ends lost 3 bases and 4 bases respectively, with 10 bases between them. This CDR3 has 13 amino acids.

CDR3 sequence: CASSLWPAGGSGEQFF. The CDR3, as DNA: TGTGCCAGCAGTTTATGGCCTGCGGGAGGGTCCGGTGAGCAGTTCTTC. The chain recombines TRBV27 with TRBJ2-1; 9 nucleotides line up with TRBD2. V shed 1 base and J 9 bases; nucleotides not matched to a gene: 10. Germline loops: CDR1 MNHEY, CDR2 SMNVEV (reference sequence). The CDR3 runs to 16 residues.

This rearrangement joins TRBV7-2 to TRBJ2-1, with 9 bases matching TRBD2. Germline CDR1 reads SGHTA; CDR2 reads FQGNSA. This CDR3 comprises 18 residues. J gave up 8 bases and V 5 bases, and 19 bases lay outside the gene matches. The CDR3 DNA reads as TGTGCCAGCAGCCGAGGGCGGGGTCTAGCGGGACCTAACGATGAGCAGTTCTTC. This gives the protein CASSRGRGLAGPNDEQFF.

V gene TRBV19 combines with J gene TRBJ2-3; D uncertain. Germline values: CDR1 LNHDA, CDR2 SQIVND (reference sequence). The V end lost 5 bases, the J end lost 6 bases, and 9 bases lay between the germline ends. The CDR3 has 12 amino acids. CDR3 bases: TGTGCCAGTAGTCCAGGTTTGGATACGCAGTATTTT. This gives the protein CASSPGLDTQYF. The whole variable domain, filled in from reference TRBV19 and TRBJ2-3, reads DGGITQSPKYLFRKEGQNVTLSCEQNLNHDAMYWYRQDPGQGLRLIYYSQIVNDFQKGDIAEGYSVSREKKESFPLTVTSAQKNPTAFYLCASSPGLDTQYFGPGTRLTVL.

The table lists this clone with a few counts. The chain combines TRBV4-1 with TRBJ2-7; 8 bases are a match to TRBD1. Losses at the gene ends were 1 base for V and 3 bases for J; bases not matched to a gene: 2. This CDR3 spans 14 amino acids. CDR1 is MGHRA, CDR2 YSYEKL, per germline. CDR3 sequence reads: CASSQGTGIYEQYF. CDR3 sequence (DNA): TGCGCCAGCAGCCAAGGGACAGGGATCTACGAGCAGTACTTC.

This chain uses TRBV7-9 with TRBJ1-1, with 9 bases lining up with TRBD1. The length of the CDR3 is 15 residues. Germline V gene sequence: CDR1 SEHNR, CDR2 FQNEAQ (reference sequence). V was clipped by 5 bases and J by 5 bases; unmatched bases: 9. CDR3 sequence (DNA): TGTGCCAGCAGCCGTGCACAGGGGGCTAGTACTGAAGCTTTCTTT. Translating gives CASSRAQGASTEAFF. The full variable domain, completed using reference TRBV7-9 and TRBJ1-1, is DTGVSQNPRHKITKRGQNVTFRCDPISEHNRLYWYRQTLGQGPEFLTYFQNEAQLEKSRLLSDRFSAERPKGSFSTLEIQRTEQGDSAMYLCASSRAQGASTEAFFGQGTRLTVV.

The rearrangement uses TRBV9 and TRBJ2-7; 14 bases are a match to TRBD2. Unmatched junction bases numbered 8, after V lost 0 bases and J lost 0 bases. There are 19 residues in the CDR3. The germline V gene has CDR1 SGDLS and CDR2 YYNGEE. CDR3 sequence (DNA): TGTGCCAGCAGCGTAGCTCCCGGACTAGCGGGAGGATCCTCCTACGAGCAGTACTTC. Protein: CASSVAPGLAGGSSYEQYF.

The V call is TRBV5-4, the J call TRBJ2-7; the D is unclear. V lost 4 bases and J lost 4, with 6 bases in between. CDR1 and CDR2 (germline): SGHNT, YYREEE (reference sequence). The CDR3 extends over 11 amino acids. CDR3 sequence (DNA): TGTGCCAGCAGCACAGCTTACGAGCAGTACTTC. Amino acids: CASSTAYEQYF.

CDR3 residues: CASSERGRVLPQAHRTGELFF. The CDR3 region has the DNA TGTGCCAGCAGTGAAAGGGGCCGGGTCCTCCCACAAGCCCACCGGACCGGGGAGCTGTTTTTT. The chain carries TRBV2 and TRBJ2-2; tentatively, D is TRBD1 (5 bases). V was trimmed by 2 bases and J by 5 bases, leaving 30 bases between them. Germline CDR1 is SNHLY and CDR2 is FYNNEI. The CDR3 extends over 21 amino acids.

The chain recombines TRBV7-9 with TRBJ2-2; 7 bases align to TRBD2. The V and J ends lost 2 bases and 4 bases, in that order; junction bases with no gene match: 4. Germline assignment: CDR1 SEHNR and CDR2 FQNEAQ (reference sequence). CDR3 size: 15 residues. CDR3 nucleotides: TGTGCCAGCAGCTTATCAGCGGGGCGCACCGGGGAGCTGTTTTTT. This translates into CASSLSAGRTGELFF.

CDR3 sequence: CASSSLSGRRVGELFF. The CDR3 DNA reads TGTGCCAGCAGTTCCCTTAGCGGGAGGCGGGTCGGGGAGCTGTTTTTT. The chain has TRBV28 and TRBJ2-2; 10 bases map to TRBD2. This CDR3 region has 16 residues. Trimming took 4 bases from V and 7 from J; bases not matched to a gene: 9. CDR1 and CDR2 from the germline V gene are MDHEN and SYDVKM.

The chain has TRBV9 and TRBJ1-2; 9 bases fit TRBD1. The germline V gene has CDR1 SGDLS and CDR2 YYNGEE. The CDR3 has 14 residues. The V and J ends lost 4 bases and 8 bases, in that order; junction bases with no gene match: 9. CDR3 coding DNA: TGTGCCAGCAGCTTAAAGGGACAGGGTTGGGGCTACACCTTC. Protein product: CASSLKGQGWGYTF.

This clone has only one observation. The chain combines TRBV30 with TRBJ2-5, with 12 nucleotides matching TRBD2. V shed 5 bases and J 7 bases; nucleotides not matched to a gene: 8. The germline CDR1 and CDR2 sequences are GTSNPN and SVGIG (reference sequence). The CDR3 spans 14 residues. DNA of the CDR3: TGTGCCTGGGGGCTAGCGGGAGGGGGGAGGACCCAGTACTTC. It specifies CAWGLAGGGRTQYF.

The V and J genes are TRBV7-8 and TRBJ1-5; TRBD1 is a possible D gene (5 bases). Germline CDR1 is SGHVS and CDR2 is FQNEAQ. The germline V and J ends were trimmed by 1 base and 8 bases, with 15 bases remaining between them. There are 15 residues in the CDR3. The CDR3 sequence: CASSLVVRVAKPQHF. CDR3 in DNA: TGTGCCAGCAGCTTAGTTGTCAGGGTCGCTAAGCCCCAGCATTTT. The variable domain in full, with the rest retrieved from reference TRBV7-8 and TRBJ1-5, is GAGVSQSPRYKVAKRGQDVALRCDPISGHVSLFWYQQALGQGPEFLTYFQNEAQLDKSGLPSDRFFAERPEGSVSTLKIQRTQQEDSAVYLCASSLVVRVAKPQHFGDGTRLSIL.

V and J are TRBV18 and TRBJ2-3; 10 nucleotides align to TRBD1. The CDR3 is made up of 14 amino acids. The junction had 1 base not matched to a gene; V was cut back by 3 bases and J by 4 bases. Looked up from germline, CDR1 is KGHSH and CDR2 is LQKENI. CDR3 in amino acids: CASSPTGGSDTQYF. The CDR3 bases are TGTGCCAGCTCACCGACAGGGGGCTCAGATACGCAGTATTTT.

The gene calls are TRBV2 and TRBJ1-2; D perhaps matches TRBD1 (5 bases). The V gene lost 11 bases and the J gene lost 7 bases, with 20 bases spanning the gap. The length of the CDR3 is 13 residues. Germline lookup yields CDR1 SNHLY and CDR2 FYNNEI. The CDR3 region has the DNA TGTGCCGGTCGAGCAGGGTGGAGTGGTGGCTACACCTTC. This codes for CAGRAGWSGGYTF.

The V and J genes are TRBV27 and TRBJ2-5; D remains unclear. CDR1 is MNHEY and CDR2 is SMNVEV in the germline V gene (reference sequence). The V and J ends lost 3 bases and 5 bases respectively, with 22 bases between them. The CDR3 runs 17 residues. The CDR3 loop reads CASSFLTSHTIGETQYF. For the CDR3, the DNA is TGTGCCAGCAGTTTTTTAACTTCCCATACTATTGGGGAGACCCAGTACTTC.

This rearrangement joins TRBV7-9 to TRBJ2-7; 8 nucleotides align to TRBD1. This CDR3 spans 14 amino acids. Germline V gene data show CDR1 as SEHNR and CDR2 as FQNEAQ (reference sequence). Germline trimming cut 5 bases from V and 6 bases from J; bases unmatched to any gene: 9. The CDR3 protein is CASSGSGQGLEQYF. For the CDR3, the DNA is TGTGCCAGCAGCGGCAGCGGACAGGGCCTCGAGCAGTACTTC.

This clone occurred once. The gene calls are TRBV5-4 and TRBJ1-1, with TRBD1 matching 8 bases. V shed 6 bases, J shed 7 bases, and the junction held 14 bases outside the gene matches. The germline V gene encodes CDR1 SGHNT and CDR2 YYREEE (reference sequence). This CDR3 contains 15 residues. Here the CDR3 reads CASTGGNQGLLEAFF. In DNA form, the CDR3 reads TGTGCCAGCACAGGGGGCAATCAGGGCCTACTTGAAGCTTTCTTT.

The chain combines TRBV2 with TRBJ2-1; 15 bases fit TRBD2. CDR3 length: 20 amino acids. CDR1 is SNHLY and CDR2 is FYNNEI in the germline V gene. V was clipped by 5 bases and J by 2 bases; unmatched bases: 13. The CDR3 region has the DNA TGTGCCAGCAGTCGACTAGGACTAGCGGGGGGGCCGGCCACCTACAATGAGCAGTTCTTC. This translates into CASSRLGLAGGPATYNEQFF.

This CDR3 reads CASSLNVGGGAGELFF. CDR3 bases: TGTGCCAGCAGCTTAAACGTTGGGGGAGGGGCCGGGGAGCTGTTTTTT. The V call is TRBV11-2, the J call TRBJ2-2; 7 positions agree with TRBD2. Per the germline V gene, CDR1 is SGHAT and CDR2 is FQNNGV. The ends lost 2 bases at V and 6 bases at J; junction bases unmatched: 9. This CDR3 region has 16 residues.

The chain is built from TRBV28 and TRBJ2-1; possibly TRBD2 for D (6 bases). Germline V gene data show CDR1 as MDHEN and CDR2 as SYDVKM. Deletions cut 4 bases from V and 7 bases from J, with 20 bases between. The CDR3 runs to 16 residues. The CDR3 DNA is TGTGCCAGCAGTTCGGCCCCATCGGAGGGGTGGAATGAGCAGTTCTTC. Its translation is CASSSAPSEGWNEQFF.

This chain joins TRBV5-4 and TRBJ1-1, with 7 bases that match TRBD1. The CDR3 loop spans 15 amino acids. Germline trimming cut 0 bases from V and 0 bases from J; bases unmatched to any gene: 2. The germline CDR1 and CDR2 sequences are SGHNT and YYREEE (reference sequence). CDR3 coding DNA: TGTGCCAGCAGCTTGGGCGGGACAGTGAACACTGAAGCTTTCTTT. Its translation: CASSLGGTVNTEAFF.